This is a list of T cell receptor beta chains from one sample in a study of T cells in Graves' hyperthyroidism and ophthalmopathy. TCRdb used MiXCR to reprocess the multiplex PCR reads, holding one entry per CDR3 protein. The repertoire includes 96,000 or so distinct CDR3 sequences, about 51% of them detected once, and around 29% sits in the top ten. Sequencing was done on a sample of blood. Source of these receptors: a middle-aged woman with Graves' hyperthyroidism. Each CDR3 is given with its conserved first and last residue.

J gene | V gene | CDR3 protein
TRBJ2-7 | TRBV12-3/TRBV12-4 | CASSSPAQGSGRAWAYEQYF
TRBJ2-7 | TRBV15 | CALPRDWSDGYEQYF
TRBJ1-1 | TRBV6-4 | CASSDPGYAEAFF
TRBJ1-1 | TRBV29-1 | CSVGTGFTEAFF
TRBJ2-6 | TRBV29-1 | CSVDRTGGWGANVLTF
TRBJ2-7 | TRBV2 | CASNGAGPGRQHF
TRBJ2-5 | TRBV2 | CASSRWETQYF
TRBJ2-7 | TRBV10-3 | CAISGEGGLAGGEQYF
TRBJ2-5 | TRBV7-9 | CASRPDRAGETQYF
TRBJ1-5 | TRBV15 | CATSARRTGLGGSNQPQHF
TRBJ1-6 | TRBV9 | CASSPRQGIQNSPLHF
TRBJ2-5 | TRBV2 | CASRAGTASGTQYF
TRBJ2-7 | TRBV19 | CASSIMGGYEQYF
TRBJ1-2 | TRBV5-1 | CASSFGQGGGYTF
TRBJ1-4 | TRBV20-1 | CSPAGGRLNEKLFF
TRBJ2-3 | TRBV10-3 | CATGYLAGEGTDTQYF
TRBJ2-7 | TRBV4-1 | CASSQELAGSYEQYF
TRBJ1-5 | TRBV20-1 | CSVLKEIGQPQHF
TRBJ1-5 | TRBV19 | CASSTGQFHQPQHF
TRBJ1-5 | TRBV7-3 | CASNLDRGSGDQPQHF
TRBJ1-4 | TRBV20-1 | CSAYGQGNEKLFF
TRBJ1-5 | TRBV20-1 | CSASRTGLDQPQHF
TRBJ1-5 | TRBV14 | CASSQGGHNQPQHF
TRBJ1-1 | TRBV7-2 | CASSFYICSAIGPGRGWAFF
TRBJ2-7 | TRBV7-3 | CASSLQGIGSGEQYF
TRBJ1-5 | TRBV7-8 | CASTDRGTNQPQHF
TRBJ1-4 | TRBV2 | CASNPLGGNVGEKLFF
TRBJ2-5 | TRBV29-1 | CSVGPLGTQYF
TRBJ1-1 | TRBV7-9 | CASSSGTGAFGEAFF
TRBJ2-3 | TRBV6-5 | CASSPGPESSSDTQYF
TRBJ1-5 | TRBV2 | CASSTGRTREHF
TRBJ1-1 | TRBV7-9 | CASRRQGAIENTEAFF
TRBJ2-5 | TRBV5-6 | CASRRRGPETQYF
TRBJ2-2 | TRBV5-1 | CASSRAGSDRIHNTGELFF
TRBJ2-5 | TRBV10-3 | CAISGTSGWPQYF
TRBJ2-2 | TRBV7-6 | CASSFNTGSTGELFF
TRBJ1-1 | TRBV5-6 | CASSLTGEGEAFF
TRBJ2-1 | TRBV29-1 | CSVSGGSSYNEQFF
TRBJ1-3 | TRBV9 | CASSGQNTIYF
TRBJ1-2 | TRBV15 | CATSRVVGRDSYGYTF
TRBJ2-2 | TRBV2 | CASSVSADGHGELFF